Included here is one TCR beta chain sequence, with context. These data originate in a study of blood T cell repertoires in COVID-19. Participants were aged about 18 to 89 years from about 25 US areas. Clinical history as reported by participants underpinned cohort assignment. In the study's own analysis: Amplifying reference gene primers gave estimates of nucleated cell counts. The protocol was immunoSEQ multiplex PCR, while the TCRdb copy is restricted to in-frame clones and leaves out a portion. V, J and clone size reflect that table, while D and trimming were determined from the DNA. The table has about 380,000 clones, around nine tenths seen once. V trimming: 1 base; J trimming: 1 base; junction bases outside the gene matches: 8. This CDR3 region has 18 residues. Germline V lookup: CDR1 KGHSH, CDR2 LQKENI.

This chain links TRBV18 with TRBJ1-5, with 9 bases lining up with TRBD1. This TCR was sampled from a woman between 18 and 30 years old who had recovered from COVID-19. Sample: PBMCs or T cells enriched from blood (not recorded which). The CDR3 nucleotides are TGTGCCAGCTCACCACGCTCTCGGGACAGGGCGAGCAATCAGCCCCAGCATTTT. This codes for CASSPRSRDRASNQPQHF.